The rows below give T cell receptor beta chains drawn from one sample of a study of T cell clonotyping in hematopoietic cell transplantation. TCRdb keeps only in-frame clones here, not all; method: immunoSEQ multiplex PCR. The sample lists 45,000 or so clones; approximately 80% were seen once. The material was peripheral blood mononuclear cells, obtained before stem cell transplant. All receptors derive from a man in his sixties with myelodysplastic syndrome. Some clones in this sample may be carry-over from other donors' samples. CDR3s include the opening cysteine and the closing phenylalanine or tryptophan. The order of the fields is D gene, clone size, V gene, J gene, CDR3 DNA, CDR3 protein. A D gene is named only where the DNA matches it firmly. Rows may omit the clone size; those that give it use once, few, many or a size class.

d_gene: .
abundance: .
v_gene: TRBV11-3
j_gene: TRBJ2-7
CDR3nt: TGTGCCAGCAGCATAAAGGAGGGCTACGAGCAGTACTTC
CDR3aa: CASSIKEGYEQYF

d_gene: TRBD1
abundance: .
v_gene: TRBV7-3
j_gene: TRBJ1-1
CDR3nt: TGTGCCAGCAGCTTCACAGGGGGCACTGAAGCTTTCTTT
CDR3aa: CASSFTGGTEAFF

d_gene: .
abundance: .
v_gene: TRBV19
j_gene: TRBJ1-1
CDR3nt: TGTGCCAGTAGTGACCCTGGACGAGGGGCTGAAGCTTTCTTT
CDR3aa: CASSDPGRGAEAFF

d_gene: .
abundance: .
v_gene: TRBV19
j_gene: TRBJ1-5
CDR3nt: TGTGCCTCCAAGATTGGGCAGTCTGGCAATCAGCCCCAGCATTTT
CDR3aa: CASKIGQSGNQPQHF

d_gene: TRBD1
abundance: .
v_gene: TRBV7-2
j_gene: TRBJ1-4
CDR3nt: TGTGCCAGCAGCTTAGCGCCAGGGGGCTGGGAAAAACTGTTTTTT
CDR3aa: CASSLAPGGWEKLFF

d_gene: .
abundance: .
v_gene: TRBV28
j_gene: TRBJ2-7
CDR3nt: TGTGCCAGCAGTTCACAAAAGCCTTTTAACGAGCAGTACTTC
CDR3aa: CASSSQKPFNEQYF

d_gene: .
abundance: .
v_gene: TRBV6-1
j_gene: TRBJ1-5
CDR3nt: TGTGCCAGCCAAAGTGCACTCAGCAATCAGCCCCAGCATTTT
CDR3aa: CASQSALSNQPQHF

d_gene: TRBD1
abundance: few
v_gene: TRBV7-2
j_gene: TRBJ2-3
CDR3nt: TGTGCCAGCAGCTCACGAGGGACAGGGGGCACAGATACGCAGTATTTT
CDR3aa: CASSSRGTGGTDTQYF

d_gene: .
abundance: few
v_gene: TRBV28
j_gene: TRBJ1-2
CDR3nt: TGTGCCAGCAGTGCGGGTTCGAGCGGGGGATATGGCTACACCTTC
CDR3aa: CASSAGSSGGYGYTF

d_gene: .
abundance: .
v_gene: TRBV5-6
j_gene: TRBJ1-2
CDR3nt: TGTGCCAGCAGCTTGGAATTCCAACCAGCTAACTATGGCTACACCTTC
CDR3aa: CASSLEFQPANYGYTF

d_gene: .
abundance: .
v_gene: TRBV6-1
j_gene: TRBJ2-1
CDR3nt: TGTGCCAGCAAGGAACGTGGGTACAATGAGCAGTTCTTC
CDR3aa: CASKERGYNEQFF

d_gene: .
abundance: few
v_gene: TRBV2
j_gene: TRBJ1-1
CDR3nt: TGTGCCAGCAGTGAGGAAGGGGAAACTGAAGCTTTCTTT
CDR3aa: CASSEEGETEAFF

d_gene: .
abundance: few
v_gene: TRBV6-5
j_gene: TRBJ1-1
CDR3nt: TGTGCCAGCAGTCGCAGGGAGTACACTGAAGCTTTCTTT
CDR3aa: CASSRREYTEAFF

d_gene: .
abundance: .
v_gene: TRBV4-3
j_gene: TRBJ1-2
CDR3nt: TGCGCCAGCAGCCCATATGTTTCGGGGAACTATGGCTACACCTTC
CDR3aa: CASSPYVSGNYGYTF

d_gene: .
abundance: .
v_gene: TRBV2
j_gene: TRBJ2-1
CDR3nt: TGTGCCAGCAGTAGAGGAGGGGGGGGCTCCTACAATGAGCAGTTCTTC
CDR3aa: CASSRGGGGSYNEQFF

d_gene: .
abundance: .
v_gene: TRBV19
j_gene: TRBJ2-3
CDR3nt: TGTGCCAGTAGGGCGACTGCCACAGATACGCAGTATTTT
CDR3aa: CASRATATDTQYF

d_gene: TRBD1
abundance: .
v_gene: TRBV7-9
j_gene: TRBJ2-7
CDR3nt: TGTGCCAGCAGCAAATCGGGACAGGGGACCGGCGAGCAGTACTTC
CDR3aa: CASSKSGQGTGEQYF

d_gene: .
abundance: .
v_gene: TRBV5-1
j_gene: TRBJ2-7
CDR3nt: TGCGCCAGCAGCTTGAGGTCCAGTCCCTCCTACGAGCAGTACTTC
CDR3aa: CASSLRSSPSYEQYF

d_gene: .
abundance: .
v_gene: TRBV4-3
j_gene: TRBJ1-2
CDR3nt: TGCGCCAGCAGCCAAGCCGCCTCCGGGCCCGGCGGCTATGGCTACACCTTC
CDR3aa: CASSQAASGPGGYGYTF

d_gene: TRBD1
abundance: .
v_gene: TRBV18
j_gene: TRBJ1-1
CDR3nt: TGTGCCAGCTCGCCGCGGACAGGGGTTGGATACGGTTTGAACACTGAAGCTTTCTTT
CDR3aa: CASSPRTGVGYGLNTEAFF

d_gene: .
abundance: .
v_gene: TRBV9
j_gene: TRBJ2-2
CDR3nt: TGTGCCAGCAGCCCCTGGACAGCGAACACCGGGGAGCTGTTTTTT
CDR3aa: CASSPWTANTGELFF

d_gene: .
abundance: few
v_gene: TRBV7-2
j_gene: TRBJ2-2
CDR3nt: TGTGCCAGCAGCTCTGGGACATCGAACACCGGGGAGCTGTTTTTT
CDR3aa: CASSSGTSNTGELFF

d_gene: TRBD1
abundance: .
v_gene: TRBV7-2
j_gene: TRBJ2-7
CDR3nt: TGTGCCAGCAGCTCCCGGGACAGGGGGCTCGAGCAGTACTTC
CDR3aa: CASSSRDRGLEQYF

d_gene: TRBD1
abundance: .
v_gene: TRBV4-2
j_gene: TRBJ1-6
CDR3nt: TGTGCCAGCAGCCCAAGATTGGACAGGGCTTTGGGTGAGAATTCACCCCTCCACTTT
CDR3aa: CASSPRLDRALGENSPLHF

d_gene: .
abundance: .
v_gene: TRBV6-1
j_gene: TRBJ2-7
CDR3nt: TGTGCCAGCAGTGAACCGGACGGCCGCTACGAGCAGTACTTC
CDR3aa: CASSEPDGRYEQYF

d_gene: TRBD1
abundance: .
v_gene: TRBV19
j_gene: TRBJ1-2
CDR3nt: TGTGCCAGTAGTCCTCGGGACAGGGGAACCCGTAACTATGGCTACACCTTC
CDR3aa: CASSPRDRGTRNYGYTF